The clone carrying this T cell receptor (beta chain) was seen a handful of times. This specimen comes from a study of neoadjuvant anti-PD-1 for oral cavity cancer. The data were produced by immunoSEQ multiplex PCR, yet TCRdb's version contains in-frame clones alone and is incomplete. The sample includes about 6,700 clones, 45% to 50% seen only once; the top ten take 26%. Germline CDR1 reads MNHNS; CDR2 reads SASEGT. V lost 4 bases and J 0 bases, leaving 13 bases between the germline ends. This CDR3 spans 17 amino acids. The source material was tumor tissue, sampled before nivolumab (anti-PD-1) treatment. The rearrangement links TRBV6-1 to TRBJ1-6; no clear D. This clonotype was sampled from a person between 40 and 85 years old with oral cavity squamous cell carcinoma. The CDR3 reads CASSADPLSSYNSPLHF. DNA for the CDR3: TGTGCCAGCAGTGCAGACCCTCTGAGCTCCTATAATTCACCCCTCCACTTT.